The present T cell receptor (beta chain) was sequenced within a study of cytomegalovirus exposure and HLA in healthy donors. PCR was performed using 60 Vbeta and 13 Jbeta primers. The assay was immunoSEQ multiplex PCR, and TCRdb's table has in-frame clones only and misses some. The table records around 130,000 clones, 80% of them present only once. Trimming removed 0 bases from V and 3 bases from J, with 9 bases in between. The CDR3 is made up of 14 amino acids. CDR1 is SGHRS and CDR2 is YFSETQ in the germline V gene. The TCR sequence derives from a middle-aged man in good health and CMV-seronegative. The V call is TRBV5-1, the J call TRBJ1-1; no clear D gene. The sequenced sample consisted of PBMCs. Here the CDR3 reads CASSLAQSYTEAFF. The CDR3 DNA follows: TGCGCCAGCAGCTTGGCGCAGTCGTACACTGAAGCTTTCTTT.